The 6 T cell receptor beta chains listed next were all sequenced from one sample in a study of regulatory T cells in long-lasting Graves disease. Sequencing libraries for TCR beta were prepared with iRepertoire HTBI primers and Arm-PCR of CDR3 regions. TCRdb reprocessed the multiplex PCR reads with MiXCR, giving one entry per CDR3 protein. The repertoire consists of 400,000 to 450,000 distinct CDR3 sequences, with under 15% occurring once and the leading ten covering roughly 17%. Sample time point: newly diagnosed GD, antithyroid drugs for less than 3 months. Extracted PBMC RNA gave rise to the TCR library. The same specimen was also included in a second study, on T cells in Graves' hyperthyroidism and ophthalmopathy.

The sample in question was peripheral blood mononuclear cells (PBMCs), obtained at new diagnosis, from a patient treated with antithyroid drugs. Receptors were obtained from a woman in her 30s with Graves disease.

This clonotype was observed a few times. The V gene is TRBV6-2 or TRBV6-3, the J gene TRBJ1-5; D perhaps matches TRBD1 (5 bases). V was pared by 11 bases and J by 5 bases, with 16 bases between. The CDR3 totals 13 residues. Germline assignment: CDR1 MNHEY and CDR2 SVGEGT. CDR3 sequence (DNA): TGTGCCTGCCGCTGGACACGGGATCAGCCCCAGCATTTT. Encoded protein: CACRWTRDQPQHF.

There are a few counts of this clonotype. The chain uses TRBV2 and TRBJ2-7, with D perhaps matching TRBD1 (6 bases). The CDR3 totals 14 residues. Per the germline V gene, CDR1 is SNHLY and CDR2 is FYNNEI. V lost 6 bases and J lost 4, with 16 bases in between. CDR3 amino acids: CASRIPGQTYEQYF. The CDR3 DNA follows: TGTGCCAGCAGAATCCCGGGACAAACGTACGAGCAGTACTTC.

The V and J genes are TRBV6-1 and TRBJ2-1, with 13 bases aligning to TRBD2. The CDR3 covers 16 residues. J was trimmed by 4 bases and V by 6 bases; bases with no gene match: 6. CDR1 and CDR2 (germline): MNHNS, SASEGT. The DNA for the CDR3 is TGTGCCAGCAGACGGACTAGCGGGAGCGCATACAATGAGCAGTTCTTC. Protein sequence: CASRRTSGSAYNEQFF.

This clonotype was counted ten times or more. The gene calls are TRBV11-2 and TRBJ1-2, with a weak D call TRBD1 (6 bases). V lost 1 base and J lost 7, with 19 bases in between. This CDR3 region has 16 residues. Per the germline V gene, CDR1 is SGHAT and CDR2 is FQNNGV. The CDR3 loop is CASSLGTGTSFLGYTF. The CDR3 region has the DNA TGTGCCAGCAGCTTAGGCACCGGGACAAGTTTCCTTGGCTACACCTTC.

This clonotype was picked up many times. The gene calls are TRBV24-1 and TRBJ2-3; TRBD2 matches 7 bases. Per germline, CDR1 KGHDR and CDR2 SFDVKD. This CDR3 has 18 residues. The V segment lost 6 bases and the J segment 0 bases; nucleotides outside the gene matches: 14. This chain's CDR3 is CATSKLGRYSGSTDTQYF. DNA for the CDR3: TGTGCCACCAGTAAGTTGGGCCGATATAGCGGGAGCACAGATACGCAGTATTTT.

In its sample, this clonotype was seen many times. The rearrangement joins TRBV18 to TRBJ2-1; no definite D call. Deletions cut 0 bases from V and 3 bases from J, with 9 bases between. In germline, CDR1 is KGHSH, CDR2 LQKENI. CDR3 length: 15 residues. The CDR3 is CASSPPEQIYNEQFF. As DNA, the CDR3 is TGTGCCAGCTCACCACCCGAGCAGATCTACAATGAGCAGTTCTTC.